The next 10 T cell receptor beta chains were all read from a single sample in a study of CD8 T cells in ankylosing spondylitis. MiXCR, run by TCRdb on the 5' RACE reads, gives a single entry per CDR3 protein. The profile shows more than 250,000 distinct CDR3 sequences, approximately 10% of them singletons. The sequenced sample was blood, either unsorted or a sorted T cell fraction (not recorded which). These receptors originate from a female donor with ankylosing spondylitis or in good health (not recorded which).

This clonotype showed up many times. This chain uses TRBV5-1 with TRBJ1-5; D ambiguous. V lost 4 bases and J 3 bases, leaving 14 bases between the germline ends. The CDR3 contains 15 residues. The germline V gene encodes CDR1 SGHRS and CDR2 YFSETQ. CDR3 amino acids: CASSRDGSFNQPQHF. Here the CDR3 DNA reads TGCGCCAGCAGCCGTGACGGATCTTTCAATCAGCCCCAGCATTTT.

For this clonotype: This may come from a read error, since a much larger clone is one base off. V and J are TRBV5-1 and TRBJ2-7; D unclear. The CDR3 consists of 14 residues. CDR1 is SGHRS and CDR2 is YFSETQ in the germline V gene. The DNA of the CDR3 is TGCGCCAGCAGCTTGGACAGCCGCTCCTACGAGCTGTACTTC. Translation gives CASSLDSRSYELYF.

This clonotype has a handful of counts. The DNA for the CDR3 is TGTGCCAGCAGCTCTTCTAGCTCCAACGCCCCCCGCGGGGAGCTGTTTTTT. As protein: CASSSSSSNAPRGELFF. J is TRBJ2-2 and V is TRBV7-8, with D maybe TRBD2 (5 bases). In germline, CDR1 is SGHVS, CDR2 FQNEAQ. The CDR3 length is 17 residues. Trimming left V 4 bases short and J 7 bases short, with 22 bases between.

V and J are TRBV7-9 and TRBJ2-2, with a weak D call TRBD1 (6 bases). Trimming removed 7 bases from V and 0 bases from J, with 12 bases in between. The CDR3 runs to 15 residues. CDR1 is SEHNR and CDR2 is FQNEAQ in the germline V gene (reference sequence). In DNA, the CDR3 is TGTGCCAGCATTATTGGACAGCCGAACACCGGGGAGCTGTTTTTT. Translating gives CASIIGQPNTGELFF.

In this sample, this clonotype turned up a few times. V is TRBV14 and J is TRBJ1-6; D is ambiguous. V lost 0 bases and J 0 bases, leaving 3 bases between the germline ends. Germline V gene sequence: CDR1 SGHDN, CDR2 FVKESK. The CDR3 runs to 15 residues. The CDR3 DNA follows: TGTGCCAGCAGCCAAGACGGCTCCTATAATTCACCCCTCCACTTT. This codes for CASSQDGSYNSPLHF.

This clonotype was detected ten times or more. V is TRBV5-1 and J is TRBJ1-6, with TRBD1 matching 8 bases. V was clipped by 3 bases and J by 9 bases; unmatched bases: 2. This CDR3 has 13 amino acids. Looked up from germline, CDR1 is SGHRS and CDR2 is YFSETQ. The CDR3 loop reads CASSWDRSSPLHF. In DNA form, the CDR3 reads TGCGCCAGCAGCTGGGACAGGAGTTCACCCCTCCACTTT.

The sample holds many counts of this clonotype. This chain links TRBV20-1 with TRBJ2-1; either TRBD1 or TRBD2 may fit D (5 bases each). CDR1 is DFQATT, CDR2 SNEGSKA, per germline (reference sequence). The CDR3 length is 15 residues. Between the trimmed V and J ends, which lost 4 bases and 4 bases, there was a span of 17 bases. The CDR3 is CSATSGTTIYNEQFF. CDR3 DNA: TGCAGTGCTACCTCCGGGACGACGATTTACAATGAGCAGTTCTTC.

This clonotype was counted at least ten times. The V and J genes are TRBV29-1 and TRBJ2-3, with 7 nucleotides matching TRBD2. CDR3 length: 15 amino acids. V dropped 5 bases and J dropped 2; count of bases not matched to a gene: 10. Germline values: CDR1 SQVTM, CDR2 ANQGSEA. The CDR3 is CSVPLGGLSTDTQYF. CDR3 DNA: TGCAGCGTTCCACTGGGGGGACTATCCACAGATACGCAGTATTTT.

This clonotype was detected many times. The chain uses TRBV28 and TRBJ2-1; the D gene is possibly TRBD2 (5 bases). CDR1 MDHEN and CDR2 SYDVKM come from the germline V gene. This CDR3 has 18 amino acids. V was cut by 3 bases and J by 0 bases, with 18 bases left in between. The CDR3 is CASSFIWGSASSYNEQFF. DNA of the CDR3: TGTGCCAGCAGTTTTATATGGGGTAGCGCGTCCTCCTACAATGAGCAGTTCTTC.

This clonotype was picked up a small number of times. The CDR3 DNA is TGTGCCAGCAGTCCCACCTTTTTAGCGGGAACCACAGATACGCAGTATTTT. It codes for CASSPTFLAGTTDTQYF. This chain connects TRBV27 to TRBJ2-3, with 8 nucleotides matching TRBD2. Germline V gene sequence: CDR1 MNHEY, CDR2 SMNVEV (reference sequence). V was clipped by 5 bases and J by 2 bases; unmatched bases: 12. The CDR3 consists of 17 residues.